The source of this T cell receptor beta chain is a study of Ad26.COV2.S vaccination and SARS-CoV-2 variants. Whole-study context: Intramuscular Ad26.COV2.S at 5x10^10 or 1x10^11 viral particles.

Treatment denoted: over 15 received Ad26.COV2.S at low or high dose, single or two shots; 5 received placebo; per-sample allocation not given. Collection of the samples took place on day 63 after the first injection of vaccine or placebo. An adult aged 18-55 years in Boston served as the donor. Data came from immunoSEQ multiplex PCR; TCRdb stores just in-frame clones and leaves some out. The sample lists about 440,000 clones; around 90% were seen once. CDR3 length: 15 amino acids. V shed 0 bases and J shed 0 bases, with 7 bases lying between them. In germline, CDR1 is SGHNT, CDR2 YYREEE (reference sequence).

The sequence was obtained from a person between 18 and 59 years old who received the Ad26.COV2.S COVID-19 vaccine or a placebo. The chain has TRBV5-4 and TRBJ2-1; D remains ambiguous. The source was peripheral blood, collected in a trial of Ad26.COV2.S vaccine versus placebo. The CDR3 sequence: CASSLALSSYNEQFF. The CDR3 coding sequence is TGTGCCAGCAGCTTGGCCCTGAGCTCCTACAATGAGCAGTTCTTC.